This T cell receptor (beta chain) was sequenced in a study of CD8 T cells in ankylosing spondylitis. Details on this clonotype: Antigen: not known.

General study points: A TCR beta motif made of several highly homologous variants seemed typical of ankylosing spondylitis blood. As for the disease-linked clones, they showed a CD8+ phenotype and occurred at relatively low frequencies in peripheral blood. The clones that were linked to disease were reported to be significantly enriched in matched synovial fluid samples from ankylosing spondylitis patients. Earlier studies detected some motif variants in reactive arthritis synovial fluid and blood.

V shed 2 bases and J shed 0 bases, with 11 bases lying between them. The germline CDR1 and CDR2 sequences are MNHEY and SVGEGT. The length of the CDR3 is 15 residues. TCRdb itself ran the 5' RACE reads through MiXCR, one entry per CDR3 protein. This sample carries about 840,000 distinct CDR3 sequences, 12% of them seen once, and the ten largest clones take about 0.49%. J is TRBJ2-7 and V is TRBV6-2 or TRBV6-3, with D perhaps TRBD1 or TRBD2 (5 bases each). The material sequenced was blood, either unsorted or a sorted T cell fraction (not recorded which). This receptor was obtained from a male donor with ankylosing spondylitis. CDR3 nucleotide sequence: TGTGCCAGCAGTTACGGGGGAGTCCTCTCCTACGAGCAGTACTTC. It codes for CASSYGGVLSYEQYF.